One and the same sample provided the 4 T cell receptor beta chains below, sequenced in a study of blood T cells in healthy people across ages. Then a second PCR, running about 6 to 11 cycles, was carried out with a sample-barcoded 5' primer and a J-beta primer mix. TCRdb fed the 5' RACE reads into MiXCR, producing one record per CDR3 protein. The sample shows 850,000 to 1,000,000 distinct CDR3 sequences, 51% of them seen only once. Sequenced: blood. The source of these receptors is a woman aged 55-70 years in good health.

The chain recombines TRBV29-1 with TRBJ1-4, with TRBD1 identical over 8 bases. Germline CDR1 is SQVTM and CDR2 is ANQGSEA. The CDR3 consists of 12 residues. V trimming: 7 bases; J trimming: 8 bases; junction bases outside the gene matches: 6. CDR3 in amino acids: CSDRDRWEKLFF. The CDR3 bases are TGCAGCGACCGGGACAGGTGGGAAAAACTGTTTTTT.

The V gene is TRBV7-9, the J gene TRBJ2-3; D remains ambiguous. Germline V gene data show CDR1 as SEHNR and CDR2 as FQNEAQ (reference sequence). This CDR3 spans 11 amino acids. The ends were cut back, 5 bases at V and 10 bases at J, with 10 bases in the middle. CDR3 nucleotides: TGTGCCAGCAGCGAACCCCTGGCGCAGTATTTT. As protein: CASSEPLAQYF.

Comments on this clonotype: A much more abundant neighbour one base away suggests this may be a read error. The chain combines TRBV20-1 with TRBJ2-6, with 8 bases that match TRBD1. Germline CDR1 is DFQATT and CDR2 is SNEGSKA (reference sequence). V dropped 6 bases and J dropped 0; count of bases not matched to a gene: 7. This CDR3 region has 16 residues. CDR3 sequence (DNA): TGCAGTGCAGACAGGGGCGCCGTCTCTGGGGCCAACGTCCTGACTTTC. It encodes CSADRGAVSGANVLTF.

This clonotype was observed a few times. This sequence joins TRBV6-1 and TRBJ2-4, with no clear D. The CDR3 runs to 17 residues. Deletions cut 2 bases from V and 0 bases from J, with 14 bases between. Germline V lookup: CDR1 MNHNS, CDR2 SASEGT. Here the CDR3 reads CASSESADPLAKNIQYF. In nucleotides, the CDR3 is TGTGCCAGCAGTGAATCGGCAGACCCACTAGCCAAAAACATTCAGTACTTC.